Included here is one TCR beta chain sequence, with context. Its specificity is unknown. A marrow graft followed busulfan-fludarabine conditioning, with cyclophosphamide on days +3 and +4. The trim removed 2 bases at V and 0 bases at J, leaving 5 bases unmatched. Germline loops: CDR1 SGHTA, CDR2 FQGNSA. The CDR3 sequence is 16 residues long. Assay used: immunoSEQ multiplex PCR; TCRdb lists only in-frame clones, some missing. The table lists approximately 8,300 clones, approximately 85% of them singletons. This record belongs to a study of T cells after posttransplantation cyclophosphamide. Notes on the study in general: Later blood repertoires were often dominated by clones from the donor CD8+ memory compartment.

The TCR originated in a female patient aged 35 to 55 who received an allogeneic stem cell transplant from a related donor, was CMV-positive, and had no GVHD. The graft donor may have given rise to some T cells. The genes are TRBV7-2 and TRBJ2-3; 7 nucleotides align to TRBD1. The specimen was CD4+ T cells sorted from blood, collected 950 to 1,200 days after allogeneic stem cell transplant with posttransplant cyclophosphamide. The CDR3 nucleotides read TGTGCCAGCAGCTTACGAGGGGGCGGAAGCACAGATACGCAGTATTTT. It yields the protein CASSLRGGGSTDTQYF.